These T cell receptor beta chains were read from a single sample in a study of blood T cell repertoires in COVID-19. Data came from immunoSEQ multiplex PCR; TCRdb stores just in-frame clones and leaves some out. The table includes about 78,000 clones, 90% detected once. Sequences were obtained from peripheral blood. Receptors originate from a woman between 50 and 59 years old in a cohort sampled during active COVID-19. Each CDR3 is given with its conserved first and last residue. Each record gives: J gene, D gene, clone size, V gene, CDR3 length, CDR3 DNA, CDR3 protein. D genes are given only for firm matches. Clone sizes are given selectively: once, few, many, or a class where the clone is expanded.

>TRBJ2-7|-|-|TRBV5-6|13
TGTGCCAGCAGCTTGGGAGGGTTCGACGAGCAGTACTTC
CASSLGGFDEQYF
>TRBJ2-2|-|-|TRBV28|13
TGTGCCAGCAGTTTTAGCAGCACCGGGGAGCTGTTTTTT
CASSFSSTGELFF
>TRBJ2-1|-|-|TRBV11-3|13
TGTGCCAGCGCGGGGGCAGGGACGGATGAGCAGTTCTTC
CASAGAGTDEQFF
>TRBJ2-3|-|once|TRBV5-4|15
TGTGCCAGCAGCTGGGCAATATCTAGCACAGATACGCAGTATTTT
CASSWAISSTDTQYF
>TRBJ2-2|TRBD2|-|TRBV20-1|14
TGCAGTGCTAGTGGGACTAGGAGGACCGGGGAGCTGTTTTTT
CSASGTRRTGELFF
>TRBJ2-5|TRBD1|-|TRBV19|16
TGTGCCAGTAGTGCACAGGGACAGTTGTACCAAGAGACCCAGTACTTC
CASSAQGQLYQETQYF
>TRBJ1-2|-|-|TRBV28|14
TGTGCCAGCAGCCTAACCGCAGGGGCCGGTGGCTACACCTTC
CASSLTAGAGGYTF
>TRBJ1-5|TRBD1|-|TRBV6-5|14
TGTGCCAGCAGGGAGACAGGGGGCAATCAGCCCCAGCATTTT
CASRETGGNQPQHF
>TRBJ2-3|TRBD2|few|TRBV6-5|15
TGTGCCAGCAGTTACCAGACTAGCGGGGAAGATACGCAGTATTTT
CASSYQTSGEDTQYF
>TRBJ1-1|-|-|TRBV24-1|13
TGTGCCACCAGTGATTCTAGGAATCAGGGAGCTTTCTTT
CATSDSRNQGAFF
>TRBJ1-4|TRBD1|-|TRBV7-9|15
TGTGCCAGCAGCCCGACCCGGGACAGGGGTGAAAAACTGTTTTTT
CASSPTRDRGEKLFF
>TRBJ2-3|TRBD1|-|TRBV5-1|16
TGCGCCAGCAGCCCGGACAGGGGGTTGAGCACAGATACGCAGTATTTT
CASSPDRGLSTDTQYF
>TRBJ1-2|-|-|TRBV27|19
TGTGCCAGCAGCCTAGGGGCAGGGGTGCCCGGCCTTCCCAACTATGGCTACACCTTC
CASSLGAGVPGLPNYGYTF
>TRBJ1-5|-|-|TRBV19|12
TGTGCCAGTAGCCTGGTCGGGCAGCCCCAGCATTTT
CASSLVGQPQHF
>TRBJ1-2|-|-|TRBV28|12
TGTGCCAGCAGCCCCGCGGACTATGGCTACACCTTC
CASSPADYGYTF
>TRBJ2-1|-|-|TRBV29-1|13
TGCAGCGCCGCAGGGTCCGGTTATAGTGAGCAGTTCTTC
CSAAGSGYSEQFF
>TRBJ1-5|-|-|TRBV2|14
TGTGCCAGCAGTGGGGAGGTGAGCAATCAGCCCCAGCATTTT
CASSGEVSNQPQHF
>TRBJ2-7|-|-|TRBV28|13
TGTGCCAGCAGTTTAAGGACAGCCTACGAGCAGTACTTC
CASSLRTAYEQYF
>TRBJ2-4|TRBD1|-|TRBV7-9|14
TGTGCCAGCAGCTTAGGGGACAGGGGGAACATTCAGTACTTC
CASSLGDRGNIQYF
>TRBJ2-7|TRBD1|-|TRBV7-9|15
TGTGCCAGCAGCTCCGGACAGGGGAGCTCCTACGAGCAGTACTTC
CASSSGQGSSYEQYF
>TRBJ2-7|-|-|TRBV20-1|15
TGCAGTGCCAGTCTGGTGGGACTCCTCTCCTACGAGCAGTACTTC
CSASLVGLLSYEQYF
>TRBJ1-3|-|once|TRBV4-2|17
TGTGCCAGCAGCCAAGTGCAGACAGTCAGTACTGGAAACACCATATATTTT
CASSQVQTVSTGNTIYF
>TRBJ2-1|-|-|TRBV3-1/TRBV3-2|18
TGTGCCAGCAGCCCCATGCTGGCGGGCCCGAGCTCCTACAATGAGCAGTTCTTC
CASSPMLAGPSSYNEQFF
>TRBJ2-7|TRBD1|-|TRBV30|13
TGTGCCTGGAGTGTACAGGGGGCGCGAGAGCAGTACTTC
CAWSVQGAREQYF
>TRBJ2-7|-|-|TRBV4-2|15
TGTGCCAGCAGCCAAGGGTCTCCCGGGACTTACGAGCAGTACTTC
CASSQGSPGTYEQYF
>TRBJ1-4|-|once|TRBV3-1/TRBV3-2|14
TGTGCCAGCAGCCGGGGGAGGTCTAATGAAAAACTGTTTTTT
CASSRGRSNEKLFF